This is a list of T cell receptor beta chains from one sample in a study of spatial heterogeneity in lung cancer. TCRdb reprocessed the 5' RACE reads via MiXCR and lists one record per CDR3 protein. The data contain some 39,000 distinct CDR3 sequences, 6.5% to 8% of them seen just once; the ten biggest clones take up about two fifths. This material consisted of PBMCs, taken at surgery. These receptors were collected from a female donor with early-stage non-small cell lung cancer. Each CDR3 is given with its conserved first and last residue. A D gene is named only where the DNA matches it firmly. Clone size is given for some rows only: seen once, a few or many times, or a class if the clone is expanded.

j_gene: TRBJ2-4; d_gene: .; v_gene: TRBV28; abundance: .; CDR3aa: CASSSALVPFLAKNIQYF; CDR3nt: TGTGCCAGCAGTTCCGCCCTAGTTCCCTTCCTAGCCAAAAACATTCAGTACTTC
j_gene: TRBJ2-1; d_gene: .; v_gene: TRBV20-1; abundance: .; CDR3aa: CSARGGVSSYNEQFF; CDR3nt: TGCAGTGCTAGGGGCGGGGTGAGCTCCTACAATGAGCAGTTCTTC
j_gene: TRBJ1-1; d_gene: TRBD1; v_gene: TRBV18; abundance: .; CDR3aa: CASSLRTGGGTEAFF; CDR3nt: TGTGCCAGCTCACTCCGGACAGGGGGGGGCACTGAAGCTTTCTTT
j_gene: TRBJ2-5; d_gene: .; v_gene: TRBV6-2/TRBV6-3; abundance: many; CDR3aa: CASSQTGTVEETQYF; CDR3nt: TGTGCCAGCAGCCAAACCGGGACGGTAGAAGAGACCCAGTACTTC
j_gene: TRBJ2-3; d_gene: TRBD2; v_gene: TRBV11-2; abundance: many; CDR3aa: CASSLAGGRTDTQYF; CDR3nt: TGTGCCAGCAGCTTAGCGGGGGGGCGAACAGATACGCAGTATTTT
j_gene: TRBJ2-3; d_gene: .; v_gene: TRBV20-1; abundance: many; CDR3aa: CSARDRTDTQYF; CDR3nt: TGCAGTGCTAGAGATCGGACAGATACGCAGTATTTT
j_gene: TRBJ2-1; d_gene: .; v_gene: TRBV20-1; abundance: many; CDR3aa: CSARGRLYNEQFF; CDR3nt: TGCAGTGCTAGAGGAAGACTGTACAATGAGCAGTTCTTC
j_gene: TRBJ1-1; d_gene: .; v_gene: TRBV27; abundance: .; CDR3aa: CASKPPLNTEAFF; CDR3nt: TGTGCCTCCAAACCGCCTTTGAACACTGAAGCTTTCTTT
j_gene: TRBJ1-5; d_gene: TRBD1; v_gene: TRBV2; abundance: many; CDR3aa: CASSGGQGKSQPQHF; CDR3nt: TGTGCCAGCAGTGGGGGACAGGGGAAGAGTCAGCCCCAGCATTTT
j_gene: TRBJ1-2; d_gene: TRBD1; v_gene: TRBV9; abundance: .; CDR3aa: CASSVGQGRGYTF; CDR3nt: TGTGCCAGCAGCGTTGGACAGGGCCGGGGCTACACCTTC